A selection of T cell receptor beta chains follows, all from one sample in a study of shared clonotypes between healthy human individuals. Clones were sequenced by immunoSEQ multiplex PCR, and TCRdb holds only the in-frame ones, with some missing. The table records 2.3 million or so clones, approximately 95% of them present only once. Sequencing was carried out using naive CD4+ T cells from PBMCs. These receptors were taken from a young man in good health. Some clones in this sample may be carry-over from other donors' samples. CDR3s include the opening cysteine and the closing phenylalanine or tryptophan. D genes are given only for firm matches. Expanded clones get a size class; other rows say once, few or many, or leave the size out.

>TRBV19|-|TRBJ1-5|-
TGTGCCAGTAGTATAGATCGAGATCAGCCCCAGCATTTT
CASSIDRDQPQHF
>TRBV4-1|-|TRBJ2-1|once
TGCGCCAGCAGCCATCCGGATGAGCAGTTCTTC
CASSHPDEQFF
>TRBV28|TRBD2|TRBJ2-5|-
TGTGCCACCCGACTAGCGGGAGTAGAGACCCAGTACTTC
CATRLAGVETQYF
>TRBV6-5|TRBD2|TRBJ2-3|-
TGTGCCAGCAGTTATGGGGGAGGGCCCCCAGATACGCAGTATTTT
CASSYGGGPPDTQYF
>TRBV5-5|TRBD2|TRBJ2-1|-
TGTGCCAGCAGCATTTCGGGAGGGGGTCGCAATGAGCAGTTCTTC
CASSISGGGRNEQFF
>TRBV11-3|-|TRBJ2-5|-
TGTGCCAGCAGCCGGGGCTACCAAGAGACCCAGTACTTC
CASSRGYQETQYF
>TRBV27|-|TRBJ2-5|-
TGTGCCAGCAGTTTTAACCCTTGGACAGCCCAAGAGACCCAGTACTTC
CASSFNPWTAQETQYF
>TRBV27|-|TRBJ1-4|-
TGTGCCAGCAGATCTAATGAAAAACTGTTTTTT
CASRSNEKLFF
>TRBV5-5|TRBD2|TRBJ2-7|-
TGTGCCAGCAGCTCCGGACCATCTCTAGCGGGGGGTATTTACGAGCAGTACTTC
CASSSGPSLAGGIYEQYF
>TRBV10-2|TRBD1|TRBJ2-7|-
TGCGCCAGCAGGGGGGACAGCTACGAGCAGTACTTC
CASRGDSYEQYF
>TRBV7-9|-|TRBJ1-5|-
TGTGCCAGCAGCTTAGCGGGGGGTAGCAATCAGCCCCAGCATTTT
CASSLAGGSNQPQHF
>TRBV7-9|-|TRBJ1-2|-
TGTGCCAGCAGCTTAGATATTGGGGGCGGCTACACCTTC
CASSLDIGGGYTF
>TRBV19|-|TRBJ2-5|-
TGTGCCAGTAGTATTGGGGGCGGGGAAGAGACCCAGTACTTC
CASSIGGGEETQYF
>TRBV11-2|TRBD1|TRBJ1-3|-
TGTGCCAGCAGCTTCGGACAGGGGGCTGGAAACACCATATATTTT
CASSFGQGAGNTIYF
>TRBV19|-|TRBJ2-6|-
TGTGCCAGTAGTCCCATGAGCTCTGGGGCCAACGTCCTGACTTTC
CASSPMSSGANVLTF
>TRBV6-5|-|TRBJ2-3|-
TGTGCCAGCAGTTACACGGGATTGGCAGATACGCAGTATTTT
CASSYTGLADTQYF
>TRBV27|-|TRBJ1-5|few
TGTGCCAGCAGCCGGGGGGGCAATCAGCCCCAGCATTTT
CASSRGGNQPQHF
>TRBV9|-|TRBJ1-5|-
TGTGCCAGCAGCGCCGCGGGGGGAGGGCCCCAGCATTTT
CASSAAGGGPQHF
>TRBV5-1|TRBD2|TRBJ2-3|-
TGCGCCAGCAGCTTGGCCGGCGGGAGTCCAGATACGCAGTATTTT
CASSLAGGSPDTQYF
>TRBV2|-|TRBJ1-1|-
TGTGCCAGCACCCTAAGCGGCAGGAACACTGAAGCTTTCTTT
CASTLSGRNTEAFF